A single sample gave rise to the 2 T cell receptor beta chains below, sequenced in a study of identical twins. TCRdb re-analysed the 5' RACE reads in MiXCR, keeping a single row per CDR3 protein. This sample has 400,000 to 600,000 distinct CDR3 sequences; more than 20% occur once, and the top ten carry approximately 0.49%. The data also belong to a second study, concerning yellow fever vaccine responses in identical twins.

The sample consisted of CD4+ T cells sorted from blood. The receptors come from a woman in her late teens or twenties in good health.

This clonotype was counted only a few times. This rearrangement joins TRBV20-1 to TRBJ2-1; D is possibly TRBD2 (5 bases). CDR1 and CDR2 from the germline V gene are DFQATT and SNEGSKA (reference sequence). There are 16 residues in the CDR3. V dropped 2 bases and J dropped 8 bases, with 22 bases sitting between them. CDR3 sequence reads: CSARLGGGSTRDEQFF. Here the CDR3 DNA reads TGCAGTGCTAGACTGGGCGGTGGGAGCACTAGGGATGAGCAGTTCTTC.

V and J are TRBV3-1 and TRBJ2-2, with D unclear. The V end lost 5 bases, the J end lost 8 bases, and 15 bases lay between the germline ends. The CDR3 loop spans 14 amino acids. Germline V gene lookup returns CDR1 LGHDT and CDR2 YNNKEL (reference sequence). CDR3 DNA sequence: TGTGCCAGCAGCACGACGGCGAAGGGTGGGGAGCTGTTTTTT. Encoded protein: CASSTTAKGGELFF.